One and the same sample provided the 8 T cell receptor beta chains below, sequenced in a study of human T cells and chemical hapten exposure. TCRdb re-derived calls from the RACE reads in MiXCR, one entry per CDR3 protein. The sample carries approximately 90,000 distinct CDR3 sequences, about 8.5% recorded once. Time point noted: pre-sensitization, week 0. Treatment denoted: therapeutic diphenylcyclopropenone sensitization with weekly scalp DPC. The input for sequencing was whole blood, taken in connection with sensitization to the hapten diphenylcyclopropenone (DPC). These receptors were taken from a man aged 35-49 years with alopecia areata. Some clones in this sample may be carry-over from other donors' samples.

The chain has TRBV9 and TRBJ1-3; TRBD1 is a possible D gene (5 bases). V gave up 3 bases and J gave up 4 bases, with 11 bases separating them. Germline V CDR1 and CDR2: SGDLS, YYNGEE. The CDR3 length is 14 residues. CDR3 protein: CASSGGDRGNTIYF. The CDR3 DNA sequence: TGTGCCAGCAGCGGCGGGGACCGAGGAAACACCATATATTTT. The complete variable domain, with remaining parts taken from reference TRBV9 and TRBJ1-3, reads DSGVTQTPKHLITATGQRVTLRCSPRSGDLSVYWYQQSLDQGLQFLIQYYNGEERAKGNILERFSAQQFPDLHSELNLSSLELGDSALYFCASSGGDRGNTIYFGEGSWLTVV.

This clonotype was recorded many times. The chain has TRBV25-1 and TRBJ1-2, with D perhaps TRBD1 (6 bases). Trimming removed 6 bases at V and 2 bases at J, with 16 bases between. In germline, CDR1 is MGHDK, CDR2 SYGVNS. The CDR3 loop spans 15 amino acids. CDR3 in amino acids: CASRAPGAGNYGYTF. DNA for the CDR3: TGTGCCAGCAGGGCCCCAGGGGCCGGAAACTATGGCTACACCTTC.

This clonotype showed up many times. The chain has TRBV4-1 and TRBJ1-3; D gene unclear. Germline loops: CDR1 MGHRA, CDR2 YSYEKL. CDR3 length: 11 amino acids. V lost 4 bases to trimming and J lost 6 bases, with 4 bases between them. As DNA, the CDR3 is TGCGCCAGCAGCCGAGAAAACACCATATATTTT. Translated: CASSRENTIYF.

The rearrangement uses TRBV6-2 or TRBV6-3 and TRBJ2-1; 10 nucleotides align to TRBD2. V shed 5 bases and J 4 bases; nucleotides not matched to a gene: 8. CDR3 size: 16 residues. Germline CDR1 reads MNHEY; CDR2 reads SVGEGT. CDR3 DNA sequence: TGTGCCAGCAGTCCCGGGCCTAGCGGGAGTTACAATGAGCAGTTCTTC. It encodes CASSPGPSGSYNEQFF.

This clonotype was seen only a few times. The V gene is TRBV19, the J gene TRBJ2-5; possibly TRBD2 for D (6 bases). Germline V gives CDR1 LNHDA, CDR2 SQIVND (reference sequence). The CDR3 runs 15 residues. V lost 4 bases and J lost 5, with 17 bases in between. In DNA, the CDR3 is TGTGCCAGTAGTAAGACTAGAAATGTGGCGGAGACCCAGTACTTC. This translates into CASSKTRNVAETQYF.

This clonotype was found a few times. V usage is TRBV6-6 and J usage is TRBJ2-6; a weak D match, TRBD1 (5 bases). CDR3 length equals 16 residues. With 0 bases removed from V and 15 bases from J, the gap between germline ends came to 21 bases. Germline-derived CDR1 and CDR2 are MNHNY and SVGAGI (reference sequence). The CDR3 sequence: CASSYSVWTPGGSLTF. CDR3 nucleotide sequence: TGTGCCAGCAGTTACTCGGTATGGACACCCGGTGGTAGCCTGACTTTC.

This clonotype has ten or more counts. The rearrangement links TRBV4-2 to TRBJ1-5, with a possible D match to TRBD1 (5 bases). The germline V gene has CDR1 LGHNA and CDR2 YNFKEQ. This CDR3 region has 15 residues. V shed 5 bases and J shed 5 bases, with 16 bases lying between them. The CDR3 region is CASSFGQGDDQPQHF. The CDR3 DNA reads as TGTGCCAGCAGCTTTGGGCAAGGGGATGATCAGCCCCAGCATTTT.

This chain joins TRBV20-1 and TRBJ2-7; possibly TRBD2 for D (5 bases). V was clipped by 0 bases and J by 5 bases, with 14 bases between them. The CDR3 consists of 14 residues. Looked up from germline, CDR1 is DFQATT and CDR2 is SNEGSKA (reference sequence). The CDR3 region is CSARDLRTGDEQYV. CDR3 sequence (DNA): TGCAGTGCTAGAGATCTAAGGACCGGGGACGAGCAGTACGTC.